These 30 T cell receptor beta chains were all obtained from the same sample, sequenced in a study of beta chain features in type 1 diabetes. The whole isolated RNA underwent reverse transcription, so sequencing captured expressed TCRB transcripts. Profiled with immunoSEQ multiplex PCR; TCRdb holds only in-frame clones, not every one. The data contain approximately 150,000 clones, 10% of them singletons. Sequencing was carried out using naive CD4+ T cells from blood. These receptors were collected from a man younger than 35 in good health.

The table lists this clone with a few counts. The junction departs from germline at one end; a sequencing error may be responsible. This specimen includes other DNA sequences encoding the same CDR3. The V gene is TRBV9, the J gene TRBJ2-6; 8 nucleotides align to TRBD1. CDR1 SGDLS and CDR2 YYNGEE come from the germline V gene. CDR3 length: 14 amino acids. The CDR3, as DNA: TGCGCCAGCACAGGGGGATCTGGGGCCAACGTCCTGACTTTC. Translation gives CASTGGSGANVLTF.

The table lists this clone with a few counts. V is TRBV2 and J is TRBJ1-1; D may be TRBD1 (5 bases). Germline V gene lookup returns CDR1 SNHLY and CDR2 FYNNEI. This CDR3 contains 14 residues. V dropped 6 bases and J dropped 1 base, with 12 bases sitting between them. CDR3 residues: CASSIQGGNTEAFF. DNA for the CDR3: TGTGCCAGCAGCATTCAGGGAGGGAACACTGAAGCTTTCTTT.

The chain joins TRBV18 to TRBJ1-3, with 7 nucleotides matching TRBD1. The ends lost 2 bases at V and 0 bases at J; junction bases unmatched: 10. The CDR3 consists of 18 residues. The V gene's germline CDR1 is KGHSH and CDR2 LQKENI. The CDR3 loop reads CASSPLGDSSLSGNTIYF. The CDR3 bases are TGTGCCAGCTCACCATTGGGGGACAGTTCCCTCTCTGGAAACACCATATATTTT.

This chain joins TRBV10-2 and TRBJ1-6; D not resolved. V was pared by 5 bases and J by 5 bases, with 10 bases between. CDR3 length: 14 residues. The V gene's germline CDR1 is WSHSY and CDR2 SAAADI. The CDR3 sequence: CASSPPGNNSPLHF. CDR3 DNA sequence: TGCGCCAGCAGTCCTCCCGGTAATAATTCACCCCTCCACTTT.

The chain's CDR3 is CASNRGDYGYTF. In DNA form, the CDR3 reads TGTGCCAGTAACCGGGGTGACTATGGCTACACCTTC. J is TRBJ1-2 and V is TRBV19; the D is unclear. Germline V gene data show CDR1 as LNHDA and CDR2 as SQIVND (reference sequence). The length of the CDR3 is 12 residues. Trimming stripped 7 bases from V and 3 bases from J, with 9 bases between.

The chain is built from TRBV13 and TRBJ2-3, with TRBD2 matching over 13 bases. The CDR3 spans 18 residues. J gave up 2 bases and V 6 bases, and 11 bases lay outside the gene matches. The germline V gene encodes CDR1 PRHDT and CDR2 FYEKMQ (reference sequence). The CDR3 DNA sequence: TGTGCCAGCAGGCATACTAGCGGGGGGGGCAGGAACACAGATACGCAGTATTTT. Protein product: CASRHTSGGGRNTDTQYF.

This clone was recorded a few times. This chain uses TRBV7-2 with TRBJ1-2; the match to TRBD1 covers 8 bases. CDR1 SGHTA and CDR2 FQGNSA come from the germline V gene. This CDR3 is built from 14 residues. Unmatched junction bases numbered 5, after V lost 5 bases and J lost 3 bases. The CDR3 DNA sequence: TGTGCCAGCAGCCGAGACAGGGGCGACTATGGCTACACCTTC. Its translation is CASSRDRGDYGYTF.

This clone was recorded a few times. The genes are TRBV5-1 and TRBJ2-5; D unclear. Per the germline V gene, CDR1 is SGHRS and CDR2 is YFSETQ. The length of the CDR3 is 14 residues. The germline V and J ends were trimmed by 0 bases and 3 bases, with 9 bases remaining between them. CDR3 sequence reads: CASSLEWPEETQYF. CDR3 nucleotide sequence: TGCGCCAGCAGCTTGGAATGGCCAGAAGAGACCCAGTACTTC.

In this sample, this clone turned up a few times. The gene calls are TRBV11-3 and TRBJ2-3; 9 bases align to TRBD2. The germline gives CDR1 SGHNT, CDR2 YENEEA. Trimming cost V 1 base and J 2 bases; bases outside gene matches: 4. The CDR3 runs to 16 residues. DNA of the CDR3: TGTGCCAGCAGCTTAGGGAGCGGGGGGCACACAGATACGCAGTATTTT. As protein: CASSLGSGGHTDTQYF. The entire variable domain, with the rest obtained from reference TRBV11-3 and TRBJ2-3, is as follows: EAGVVQSPRYKIIEKKQPVAFWCNPISGHNTLYWYLQNLGQGPELLIRYENEEAVDDSQLPKDRFSAERLKGVDSTLKIQPAELGDSAVYLCASSLGSGGHTDTQYFGPGTRLTVL.

This clone has only a few counts. CDR3 bases: TGTGCCAGCAGACCAAGCGGGGGGTTAGATACGCAGTATTTT. Its translation is CASRPSGGLDTQYF. This chain uses TRBV6-5 with TRBJ2-3, with 9 bases that match TRBD2. The CDR3 extends over 14 amino acids. Trimming cost V 6 bases and J 5 bases; bases outside gene matches: 6. The germline V gene has CDR1 MNHEY and CDR2 SVGAGI.

This chain uses TRBV5-1 with TRBJ2-5, with 7 nucleotides matching TRBD2. CDR3 length: 17 amino acids. CDR1 is SGHRS, CDR2 YFSETQ, per germline. The ends lost 4 bases at V and 5 bases at J; junction bases unmatched: 17. CDR3 sequence reads: CASSKGPTSGGWETQYF. The CDR3, as DNA: TGCGCCAGCAGCAAAGGCCCCACGTCCGGGGGGTGGGAGACCCAGTACTTC.

In this sample, this clone turned up a few times. The CDR3 here is CASSLVPDMFNYEQYF. In DNA form, the CDR3 reads TGTGCCAGCAGCTTAGTCCCGGACATGTTCAACTACGAGCAGTACTTC. The chain employs TRBV7-2 and TRBJ2-7, with a possible D match to TRBD1 (5 bases). V dropped 1 base and J dropped 3 bases, with 16 bases sitting between them. Germline CDR1 SGHTA, CDR2 FQGNSA. The CDR3 consists of 16 residues.

This clone was detected only a few times. The chain has TRBV5-6 and TRBJ2-5; TRBD1 agrees at 8 bases. The CDR3 covers 15 residues. Germline assignment: CDR1 SGHDT and CDR2 YYEEEE. Unmatched junction bases numbered 10, after V lost 4 bases and J lost 5 bases. The CDR3 sequence: CASSLRFDRGETQYF. CDR3 DNA: TGTGCCAGCAGCCTTCGCTTCGACAGGGGCGAGACCCAGTACTTC.

This chain's CDR3 is CASSLVSGQGGYGYTF. The CDR3 DNA reads as TGTGCCAGCAGCTTAGTGTCGGGACAGGGGGGCTATGGCTACACCTTC. This chain uses TRBV7-6 with TRBJ1-2, with 11 bases that match TRBD1. CDR1 and CDR2 (germline): SGHVS, FNYEAQ. The CDR3 sequence is 16 residues long. V trimming: 1 base; J trimming: 4 bases; junction bases outside the gene matches: 5.

The rearrangement links TRBV11-2 to TRBJ2-1; TRBD1 matches 12 bases. The ends lost 5 bases at V and 4 bases at J; junction bases unmatched: 9. Germline CDR1 reads SGHAT; CDR2 reads FQNNGV. The CDR3 is 17 residues long. CDR3 region: CASSLNPGQGAYNEQFF. The CDR3 coding sequence is TGTGCCAGCAGCCTCAACCCGGGACAGGGGGCTTACAATGAGCAGTTCTTC.

The chain recombines TRBV5-4 with TRBJ1-1, with D possibly matching TRBD1 (6 bases). The germline gives CDR1 SGHNT, CDR2 YYREEE (reference sequence). CDR3 size: 14 residues. V shed 3 bases and J shed 1 base, with 10 bases lying between them. The CDR3 loop is CASSSGQTNTEAFF. The CDR3 bases are TGTGCCAGCAGCTCAGGACAGACGAACACTGAAGCTTTCTTT. The full variable domain, with the rest looked up from reference TRBV5-4 and TRBJ1-1, is ETGVTQSPTHLIKTRGQQVTLRCSSQSGHNTVSWYQQALGQGPQFIFQYYREEENGRGNFPPRFSGLQFPNYSSELNVNALELDDSALYLCASSSGQTNTEAFFGQGTRLTVV.

This clone was picked up many times. The chain recombines TRBV4-1 with TRBJ2-1; 11 positions match TRBD2. Germline V gives CDR1 MGHRA, CDR2 YSYEKL. Trimming at V came to 3 bases and at J to 0 bases, leaving 4 bases not matched to a gene. This CDR3 comprises 17 residues. DNA for the CDR3: TGCGCCAGCAGCCAGATAGCGGGGGGGAGCTCCTACAATGAGCAGTTCTTC. It codes for CASSQIAGGSSYNEQFF.

This clone was recorded a few times. The chain is built from TRBV4-3 and TRBJ2-3; 13 bases align to TRBD2. This CDR3 is built from 15 residues. CDR1 is LGHNA and CDR2 is YSLEER in the germline V gene. V shed 4 bases and J 5 bases; nucleotides not matched to a gene: 3. CDR3 amino acids: CASSRTSGGVDTQYF. The CDR3 nucleotides read TGCGCCAGCAGCCGCACTAGCGGGGGGGTAGATACGCAGTATTTT.

This chain uses TRBV5-4 with TRBJ2-3; 9 bases are shared with TRBD2. The CDR3 consists of 15 residues. Losses at the gene ends were 1 base for V and 1 base for J; bases not matched to a gene: 1. Germline CDR1 and CDR2: SGHNT and YYREEE (reference sequence). The CDR3 nucleotides read TGTGCCAGCAGCTTGAGGACTAGCGGCACAGATACGCAGTATTTT. Its protein is CASSLRTSGTDTQYF.

The chain carries TRBV13 and TRBJ2-2; D remains unclear. Trimming removed 5 bases from V and 5 bases from J, with 6 bases in between. The CDR3 extends over 12 amino acids. Germline V CDR1 and CDR2: PRHDT, FYEKMQ (reference sequence). CDR3 region: CASSIGTGELFF. The CDR3 nucleotides are TGTGCCAGCAGCATCGGGACCGGGGAGCTGTTTTTT. The variable domain in full, with the rest retrieved from reference TRBV13 and TRBJ2-2, is AAGVIQSPRHLIKEKRETATLKCYPIPRHDTVYWYQQGPGQDPQFLISFYEKMQSDKGSIPDRFSAQQFSDYHSELNMSSLELGDSALYFCASSIGTGELFFGEGSRLTVL.

CDR3 sequence reads: CAWGRSTDTQYF. The CDR3 DNA reads as TGTGCCTGGGGGCGATCCACAGATACGCAGTATTTT. V usage is TRBV30 and J usage is TRBJ2-3; D gene uncertain. The germline gives CDR1 GTSNPN, CDR2 SVGIG (reference sequence). The CDR3 has 12 residues. The germline V and J ends were trimmed by 5 bases and 2 bases, with 8 bases remaining between them.

This clone was counted only a few times. The CDR3 reads CASSLALAYNEQFF. CDR3 DNA sequence: TGCGCCAGCAGCTTGGCCCTAGCGTACAATGAGCAGTTCTTC. The chain has TRBV5-1 and TRBJ2-1; perhaps TRBD2 as D (6 bases). CDR3 length: 14 residues. Germline CDR1 reads SGHRS; CDR2 reads YFSETQ. Trimming left V 0 bases short and J 4 bases short, with 8 bases between. The full variable domain, with the rest looked up from reference TRBV5-1 and TRBJ2-1, is KAGVTQTPRYLIKTRGQQVTLSCSPISGHRSVSWYQQTPGQGLQFLFEYFSETQRNKGNFPGRFSGRQFSNSRSEMNVSTLELGDSALYLCASSLALAYNEQFFGPGTRLTVL.

This clone was seen more than once but under ten times. The chain couples TRBV7-2 to TRBJ1-5; possibly TRBD1 for D (5 bases). The CDR3 is 14 amino acids. CDR1 and CDR2 (germline): SGHTA, FQGNSA. Trimming took off 5 bases at V and 3 bases at J, with 11 bases between the two ends. The CDR3 sequence is CASSAQGLNQPQHF. In DNA, the CDR3 is TGTGCCAGCAGCGCCCAGGGACTCAATCAGCCCCAGCATTTT. Based on the CDR3 plus reference TRBV7-2 and TRBJ1-5, the full variable domain is GAGVSQSPSNKVTEKGKDVELRCDPISGHTALYWYRQSLGQGLEFLIYFQGNSAPDKSGLPSDRFSAERTGGSVSTLTIQRTQQEDSAVYLCASSAQGLNQPQHFGDGTRLSIL.

CDR3 nucleotides: TGCGCCAGCAGCTATGGACTAGTGGGAGATACGCAGTATTTT. Protein product: CASSYGLVGDTQYF. V usage is TRBV4-3 and J usage is TRBJ2-3; 7 bases line up with TRBD2. Germline values: CDR1 LGHNA, CDR2 YSLEER. Losses at the gene ends were 5 bases for V and 5 bases for J; bases not matched to a gene: 7. The CDR3 has 14 amino acids.

This clone has a handful of counts. The chain carries TRBV19 and TRBJ2-3; 9 bases are shared with TRBD1. CDR3 length: 15 residues. Germline CDR1 reads LNHDA; CDR2 reads SQIVND (reference sequence). The junction had 8 bases not matched to a gene; V was cut back by 6 bases and J by 4 bases. This chain's CDR3 is CASSPRDRVSDTQYF. DNA of the CDR3: TGTGCCAGTAGCCCCCGGGACAGGGTCTCAGATACGCAGTATTTT.

This clone was counted a few times. This chain uses TRBV5-4 with TRBJ2-2, with D perhaps TRBD2 (5 bases). CDR3 size: 16 residues. Germline V gene lookup returns CDR1 SGHNT and CDR2 YYREEE (reference sequence). V was clipped by 6 bases and J by 2 bases, with 17 bases between them. The CDR3 DNA reads as TGTGCCAGCACCGAGAGGGCGCGAACCAACACCGGGGAGCTGTTTTTT. Residues: CASTERARTNTGELFF.

This chain links TRBV5-1 with TRBJ2-2; D possibly corresponds to TRBD2 (5 bases). The CDR3 sequence is 14 residues long. Per the germline V gene, CDR1 is SGHRS and CDR2 is YFSETQ. V was pared by 0 bases and J by 8 bases, with 11 bases between. CDR3 sequence reads: CASSLELAPGELFF. The CDR3 DNA reads TGCGCCAGCAGCTTGGAGCTAGCTCCTGGGGAGCTGTTTTTT.

This clone was detected only a few times. This sequence joins TRBV5-1 and TRBJ2-1; TRBD1 matches 8 bases. J was trimmed by 7 bases and V by 0 bases; bases with no gene match: 3. The CDR3 runs to 14 residues. Germline CDR1 SGHRS, CDR2 YFSETQ. CDR3 DNA sequence: TGCGCCAGCAGCTTGGGGACAGGGTCGAATGAGCAGTTCTTC. This gives the protein CASSLGTGSNEQFF.

This clone turned up a few times. The rearrangement uses TRBV7-2 and TRBJ1-2, with TRBD1 as a possible D gene (5 bases). Germline V CDR1 and CDR2: SGHTA, FQGNSA. The length of the CDR3 is 13 residues. V shed 0 bases and J shed 4 bases, with 6 bases lying between them. The CDR3 is CASSLAGGYGYTF. The CDR3 DNA is TGTGCCAGCAGCTTAGCCGGGGGCTATGGCTACACCTTC.

This clone was seen a handful of times. The V and J genes are TRBV9 and TRBJ1-6, with D unresolved. The CDR3 is 12 residues long. Trimming cost V 2 bases and J 5 bases, with 2 bases left between them. CDR1 is SGDLS, CDR2 YYNGEE, per germline. This CDR3 reads CASSVNNSPLHF. CDR3 coding DNA: TGTGCCAGCAGCGTTAATAATTCACCCCTCCACTTT.